This TCR beta chain originates from a study of early T cells in non-severe SARS-CoV-2 infection. V shed 1 base and J 4 bases; nucleotides not matched to a gene: 4. The CDR3 runs to 14 residues. CDR1 and CDR2 (germline): MGHRA, YSYEKL. Unique molecular identifiers were attached to individual cDNA molecules. TCRdb recomputed calls from the 5' RACE reads with MiXCR, one row per CDR3 protein. The repertoire holds some 88,000 distinct CDR3 sequences, approximately 16% seen once, with around 4.9% in the top ten. V gene TRBV4-1 combines with J gene TRBJ2-7, with TRBD2 matching 7 bases. The starting material was whole blood, obtained at baseline. The sequence came from an adult who was a healthcare worker with PCR-confirmed SARS-CoV-2 infection or an uninfected control (not recorded which). Here the CDR3 reads CASSQVGRPYEQYF. The CDR3 bases are TGCGCCAGCAGCCAAGTCGGGAGGCCTTACGAGCAGTACTTC.